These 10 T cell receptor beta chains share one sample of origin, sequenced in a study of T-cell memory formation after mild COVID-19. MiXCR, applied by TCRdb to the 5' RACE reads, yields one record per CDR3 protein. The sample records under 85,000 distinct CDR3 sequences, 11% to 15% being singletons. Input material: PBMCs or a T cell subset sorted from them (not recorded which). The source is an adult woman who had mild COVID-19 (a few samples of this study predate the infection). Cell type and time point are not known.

CDR3 in amino acids: CASSSTGSSYNEQFF. Here the CDR3 DNA reads TGTGCCAGCTCCTCGACCGGGAGCTCCTACAATGAGCAGTTCTTC. The chain has TRBV7-2 and TRBJ2-1, with a tentative D call TRBD2 (6 bases). Trimming removed 8 bases at V and 0 bases at J, with 14 bases between. Germline V gene sequence: CDR1 SGHTA, CDR2 FQGNSA. CDR3 length: 15 amino acids.

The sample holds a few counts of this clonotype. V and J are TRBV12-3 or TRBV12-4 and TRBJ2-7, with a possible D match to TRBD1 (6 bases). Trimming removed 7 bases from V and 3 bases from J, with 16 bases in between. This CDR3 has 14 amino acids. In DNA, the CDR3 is TGTGCCAGCACCGCCCAGGGGCCTGGCTACGAGCAGTACTTC. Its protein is CASTAQGPGYEQYF.

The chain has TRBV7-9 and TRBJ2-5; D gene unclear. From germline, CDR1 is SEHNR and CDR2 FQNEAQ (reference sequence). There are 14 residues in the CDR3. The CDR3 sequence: CASVKGSPYETQYF. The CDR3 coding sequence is TGTGCGAGCGTTAAAGGATCTCCCTATGAGACCCAGTACTTC. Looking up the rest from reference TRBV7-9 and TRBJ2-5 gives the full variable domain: DTGVSQNPRHKITKRGQNVTFRCDPISEHNRLYWYRQTLGQGPEFLTYFQNEAQLEKSRLLSDRFSAERPKGSFSTLEIQRTEQGDSAMYLCASVKGSPYETQYFGPGTRLLVL.

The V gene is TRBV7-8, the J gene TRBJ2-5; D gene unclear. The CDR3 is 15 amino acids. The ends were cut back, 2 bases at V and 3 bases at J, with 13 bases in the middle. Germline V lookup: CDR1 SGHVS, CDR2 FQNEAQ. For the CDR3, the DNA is TGTGCCAGCAGCTTAATAGGGCCGGTAGAAGAGACCCAGTACTTC. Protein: CASSLIGPVEETQYF.

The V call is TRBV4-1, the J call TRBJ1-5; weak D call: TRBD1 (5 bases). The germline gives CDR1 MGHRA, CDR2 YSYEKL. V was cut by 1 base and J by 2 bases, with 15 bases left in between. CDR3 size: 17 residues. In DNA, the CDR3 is TGCGCCAGCAGCCAAGGATTTGTAGGGGAAGGCAATCAGCCCCAGCATTTT. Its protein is CASSQGFVGEGNQPQHF.

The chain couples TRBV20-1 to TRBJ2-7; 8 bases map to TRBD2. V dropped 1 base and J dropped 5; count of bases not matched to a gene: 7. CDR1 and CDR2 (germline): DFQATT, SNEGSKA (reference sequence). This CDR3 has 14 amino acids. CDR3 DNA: TGCAGTGCTAGAGGACTAGCGCGAGGAGACGAGCAGTACTTC. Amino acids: CSARGLARGDEQYF.

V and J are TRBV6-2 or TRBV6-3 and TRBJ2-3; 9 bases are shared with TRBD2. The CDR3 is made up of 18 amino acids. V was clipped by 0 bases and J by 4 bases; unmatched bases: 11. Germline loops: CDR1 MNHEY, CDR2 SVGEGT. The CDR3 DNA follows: TGTGCCAGCAGTTACTCGAAATCGAAGCGGGGGGTATCAGATACGCAGTATTTT. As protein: CASSYSKSKRGVSDTQYF.

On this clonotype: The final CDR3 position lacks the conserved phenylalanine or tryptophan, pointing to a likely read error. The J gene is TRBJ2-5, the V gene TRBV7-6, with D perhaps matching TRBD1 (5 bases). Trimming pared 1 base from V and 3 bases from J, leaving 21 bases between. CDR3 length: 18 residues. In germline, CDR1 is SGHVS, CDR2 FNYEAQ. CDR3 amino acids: CASSLVIVPTDSEETQYV. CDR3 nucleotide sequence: TGTGCCAGCAGCTTAGTGATCGTCCCGACAGACTCCGAAGAGACCCAGTACGTC.

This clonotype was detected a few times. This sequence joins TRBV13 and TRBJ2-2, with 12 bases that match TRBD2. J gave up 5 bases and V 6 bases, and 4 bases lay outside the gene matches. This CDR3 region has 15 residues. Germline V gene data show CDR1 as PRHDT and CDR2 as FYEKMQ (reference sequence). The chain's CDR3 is CASRPGTSGTGELFF. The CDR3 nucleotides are TGTGCCAGCAGACCCGGGACTAGCGGGACCGGGGAGCTGTTTTTT.

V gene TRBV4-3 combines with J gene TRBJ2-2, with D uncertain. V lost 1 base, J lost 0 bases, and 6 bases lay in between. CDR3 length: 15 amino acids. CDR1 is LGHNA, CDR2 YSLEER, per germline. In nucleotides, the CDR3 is TGCGCCAGCAGCCAAGGCACCTCGAACACCGGGGAGCTGTTTTTT. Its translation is CASSQGTSNTGELFF.